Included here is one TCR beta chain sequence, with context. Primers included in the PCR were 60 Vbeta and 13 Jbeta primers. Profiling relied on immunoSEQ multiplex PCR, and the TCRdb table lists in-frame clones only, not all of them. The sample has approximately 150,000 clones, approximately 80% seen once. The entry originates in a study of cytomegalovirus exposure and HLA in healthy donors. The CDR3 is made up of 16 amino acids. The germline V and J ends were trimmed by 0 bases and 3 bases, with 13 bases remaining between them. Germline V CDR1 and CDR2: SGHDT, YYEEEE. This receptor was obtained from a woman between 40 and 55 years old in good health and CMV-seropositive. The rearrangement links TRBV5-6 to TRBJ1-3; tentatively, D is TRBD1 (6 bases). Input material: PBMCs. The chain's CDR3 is CASSLAGGAFGNTIYF. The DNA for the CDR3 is TGTGCCAGCAGCTTGGCCGGGGGGGCGTTTGGAAACACCATATATTTT.